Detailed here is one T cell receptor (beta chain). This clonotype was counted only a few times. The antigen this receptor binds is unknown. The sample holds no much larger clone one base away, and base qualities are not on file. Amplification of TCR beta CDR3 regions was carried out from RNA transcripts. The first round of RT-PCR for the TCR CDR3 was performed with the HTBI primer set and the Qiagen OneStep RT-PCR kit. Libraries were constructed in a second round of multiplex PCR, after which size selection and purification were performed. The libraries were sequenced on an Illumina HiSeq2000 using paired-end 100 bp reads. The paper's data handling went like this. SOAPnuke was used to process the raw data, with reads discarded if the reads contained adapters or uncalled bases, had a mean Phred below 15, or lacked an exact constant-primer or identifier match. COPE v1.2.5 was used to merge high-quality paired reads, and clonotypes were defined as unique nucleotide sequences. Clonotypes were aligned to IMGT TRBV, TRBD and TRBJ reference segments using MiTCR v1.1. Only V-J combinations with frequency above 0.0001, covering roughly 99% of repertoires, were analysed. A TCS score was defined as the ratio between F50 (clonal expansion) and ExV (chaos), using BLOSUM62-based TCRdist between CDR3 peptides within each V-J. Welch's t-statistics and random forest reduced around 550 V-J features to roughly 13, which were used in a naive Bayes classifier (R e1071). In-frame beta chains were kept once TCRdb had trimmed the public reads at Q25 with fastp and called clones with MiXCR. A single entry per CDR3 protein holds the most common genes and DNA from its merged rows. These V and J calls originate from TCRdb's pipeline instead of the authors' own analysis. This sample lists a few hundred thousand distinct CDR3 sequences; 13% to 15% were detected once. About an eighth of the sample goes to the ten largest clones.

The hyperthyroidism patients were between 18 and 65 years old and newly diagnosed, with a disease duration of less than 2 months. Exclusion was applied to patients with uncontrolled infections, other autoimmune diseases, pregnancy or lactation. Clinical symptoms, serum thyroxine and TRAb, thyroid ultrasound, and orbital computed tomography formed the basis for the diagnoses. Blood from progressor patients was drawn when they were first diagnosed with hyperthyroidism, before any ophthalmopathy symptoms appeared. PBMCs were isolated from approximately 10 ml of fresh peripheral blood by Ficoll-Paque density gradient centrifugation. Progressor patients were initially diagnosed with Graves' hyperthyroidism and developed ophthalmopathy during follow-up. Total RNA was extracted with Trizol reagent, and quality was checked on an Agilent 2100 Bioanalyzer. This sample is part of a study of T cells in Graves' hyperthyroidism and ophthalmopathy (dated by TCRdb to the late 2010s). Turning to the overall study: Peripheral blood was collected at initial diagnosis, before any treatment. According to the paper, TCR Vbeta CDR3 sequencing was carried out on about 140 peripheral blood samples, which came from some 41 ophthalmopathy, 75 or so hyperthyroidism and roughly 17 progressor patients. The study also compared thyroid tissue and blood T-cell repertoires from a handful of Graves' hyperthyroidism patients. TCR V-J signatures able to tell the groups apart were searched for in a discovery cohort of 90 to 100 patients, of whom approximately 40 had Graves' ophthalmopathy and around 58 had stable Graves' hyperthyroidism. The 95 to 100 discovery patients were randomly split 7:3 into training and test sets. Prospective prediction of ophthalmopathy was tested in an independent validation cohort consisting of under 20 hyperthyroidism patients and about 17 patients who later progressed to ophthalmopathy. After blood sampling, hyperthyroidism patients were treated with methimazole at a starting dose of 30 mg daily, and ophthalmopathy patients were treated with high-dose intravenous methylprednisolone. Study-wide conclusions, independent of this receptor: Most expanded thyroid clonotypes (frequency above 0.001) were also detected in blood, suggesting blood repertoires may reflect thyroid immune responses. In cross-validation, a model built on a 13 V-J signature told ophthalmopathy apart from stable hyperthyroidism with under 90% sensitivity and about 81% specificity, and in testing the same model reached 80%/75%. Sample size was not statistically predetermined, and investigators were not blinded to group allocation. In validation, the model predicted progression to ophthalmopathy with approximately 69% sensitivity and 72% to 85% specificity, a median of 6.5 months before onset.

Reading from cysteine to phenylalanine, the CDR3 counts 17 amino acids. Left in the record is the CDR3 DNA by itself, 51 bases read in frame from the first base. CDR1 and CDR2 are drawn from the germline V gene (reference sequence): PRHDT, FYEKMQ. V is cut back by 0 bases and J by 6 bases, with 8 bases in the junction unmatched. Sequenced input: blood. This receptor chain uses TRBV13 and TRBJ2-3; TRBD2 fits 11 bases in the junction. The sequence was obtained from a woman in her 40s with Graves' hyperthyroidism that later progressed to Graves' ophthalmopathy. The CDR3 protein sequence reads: CASSLGTSGARGDTQYF. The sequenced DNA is TGTGCCAGCAGCTTAGGGACTAGCGGGGCTCGGGGGGATACGCAGTATTTT.